The T cell receptor (beta chain) described here comes from a study of blood T cell repertoires in COVID-19. Study in general: Both acute and convalescent COVID-19 samples were obtained from the United States, Italy and Spain.

As processed by the authors: Estimated nucleated cell counts came from reference gene primer amplification. Assay used: immunoSEQ multiplex PCR; TCRdb lists only in-frame clones, some missing. V, J and clone size reflect that table, while D and trimming were determined from the DNA. The sample records approximately 200,000 clones, approximately 83% being singletons. This CDR3 region has 14 residues. Germline assignment: CDR1 LNHDA and CDR2 SQIVND (reference sequence). V lost 6 bases, J lost 6 bases, and 15 bases lay in between. The sequencing input was peripheral blood. The chain is built from TRBV19 and TRBJ1-5; no clear D gene. The origin of this receptor is a woman in her sixties with acute or convalescent COVID-19. CDR3 loop: CASSPRPGGQPQHF. The CDR3 DNA follows: TGTGCCAGTAGCCCCCGGCCCGGCGGTCAGCCCCAGCATTTT.